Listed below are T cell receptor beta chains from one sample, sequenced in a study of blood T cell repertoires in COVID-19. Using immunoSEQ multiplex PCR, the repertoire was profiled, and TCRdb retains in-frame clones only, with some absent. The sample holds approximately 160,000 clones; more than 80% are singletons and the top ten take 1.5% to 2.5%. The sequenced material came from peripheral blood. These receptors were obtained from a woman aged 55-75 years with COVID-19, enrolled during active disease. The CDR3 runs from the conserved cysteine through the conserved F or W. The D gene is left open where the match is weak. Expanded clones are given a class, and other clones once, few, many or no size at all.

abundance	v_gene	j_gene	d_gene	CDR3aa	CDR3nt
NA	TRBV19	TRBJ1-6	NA	CASSKTKTGYNSPLHF	TGTGCCAGTAGCAAAACAAAGACGGGCTATAATTCACCCCTCCACTTT
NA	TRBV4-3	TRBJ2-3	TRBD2	CASSQDAIAGDLTDTQYF	TGCGCCAGCAGCCAAGATGCCATAGCGGGGGACCTCACAGATACGCAGTATTTT
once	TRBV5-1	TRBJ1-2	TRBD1	CASSLGQGANGYTF	TGCGCCAGCAGCTTGGGACAGGGGGCAAATGGCTACACCTTC
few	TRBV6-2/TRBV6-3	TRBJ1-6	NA	CASSYHRDNSPLHF	TGTGCCAGCAGTTACCACAGGGATAATTCACCCCTCCACTTT
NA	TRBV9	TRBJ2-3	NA	CASSNGMTQYF	TGTGCCAGCAGCAACGGGATGACGCAGTATTTT
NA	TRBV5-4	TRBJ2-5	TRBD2	CASSLLTSEETQYF	TGTGCCAGCAGCCTCCTCACTAGCGAAGAGACCCAGTACTTC
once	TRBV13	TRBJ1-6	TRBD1	CASSEGQTYNSPLHF	TGTGCCAGCAGCGAGGGACAGACATATAATTCACCCCTCCACTTT
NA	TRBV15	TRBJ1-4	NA	CATSRDKRLNEKLFF	TGTGCCACCAGCAGAGACAAGCGACTAAATGAAAAACTGTTTTTT
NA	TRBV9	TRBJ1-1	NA	CASSARTGQGTAEAFF	TGTGCCAGCAGCGCGCGGACCGGGCAGGGGACGGCTGAAGCTTTCTTT
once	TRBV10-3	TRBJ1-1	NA	CAISESRREIEAFF	TGTGCCATCAGTGAGTCCCGGCGGGAAATTGAAGCTTTCTTT
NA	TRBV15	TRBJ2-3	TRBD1	CATSRNRGDTDTQYF	TGTGCCACCAGCAGAAACAGGGGAGACACAGATACGCAGTATTTT
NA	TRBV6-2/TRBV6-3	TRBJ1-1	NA	CASSYGLWNTEAFF	TGTGCCAGCAGTTACGGGCTCTGGAACACTGAAGCTTTCTTT
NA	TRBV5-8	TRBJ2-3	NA	CASSTILRGVVDTQYF	TGTGCCAGCAGCACCATCCTTCGGGGAGTGGTGGATACGCAGTATTTT
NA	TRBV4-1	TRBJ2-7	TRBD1	CASSQPGTVYEQYF	TGCGCCAGCAGCCAACCCGGGACAGTCTACGAGCAGTACTTC
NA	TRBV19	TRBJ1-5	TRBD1	CASSIQGAASNQPQHF	TGTGCCAGTAGTATCCAGGGGGCAGCAAGCAATCAGCCCCAGCATTTT
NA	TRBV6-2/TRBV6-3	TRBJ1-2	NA	CASSYTDRPSTNYGYTF	TGTGCCAGCAGTTACACAGACAGGCCATCGACTAACTATGGCTACACCTTC
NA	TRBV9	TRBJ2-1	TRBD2	CASSGGLAGTNSYNEQFF	TGTGCCAGCAGCGGAGGACTAGCGGGGACAAACTCCTACAATGAGCAGTTCTTC
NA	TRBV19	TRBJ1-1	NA	CASSTGYTEAFF	TGTGCCAGTAGTACGGGGTACACTGAAGCTTTCTTT
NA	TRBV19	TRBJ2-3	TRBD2	CASRPGTSADTQYF	TGTGCCAGTAGGCCCGGGACTAGCGCAGATACGCAGTATTTT
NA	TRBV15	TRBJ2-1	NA	CATSREAWSYNEQFF	TGTGCCACCAGCAGAGAGGCTTGGTCCTACAATGAGCAGTTCTTC
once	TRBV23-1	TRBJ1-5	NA	CASSQPAGWIATQHF	TGCGCCAGCAGTCAGCCGGCCGGGTGGATCGCGACCCAGCATTTT
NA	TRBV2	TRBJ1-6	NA	CASSNYRARSPLHF	TGTGCCAGCAGTAACTACAGGGCCCGCTCACCCCTCCACTTT
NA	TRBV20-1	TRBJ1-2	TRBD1	CSARTGAFPVF	TGCAGTGCTAGGACAGGGGCTTTCCCTGTCTTC
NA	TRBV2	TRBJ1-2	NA	CASSEFRQGPDYGYTF	TGTGCCAGCAGTGAATTCCGTCAGGGGCCTGACTATGGCTACACCTTC
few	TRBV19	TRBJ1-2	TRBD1	CASLITPSGGLIFTF	TGTGCCAGTTTGATCACGCCCTCAGGGGGTTTGATTTTCACCTTC
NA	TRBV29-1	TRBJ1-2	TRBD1	CSVIPGQGHGYTF	TGCAGCGTTATACCGGGACAGGGGCATGGCTACACCTTC
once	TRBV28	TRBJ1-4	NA	CASRLGGNLEKLFF	TGTGCCAGCAGACTCGGGGGGAACCTTGAAAAACTGTTTTTT
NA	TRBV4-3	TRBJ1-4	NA	CASSHLFPTNEKLFF	TGCGCCAGCAGCCACTTATTCCCAACTAATGAAAAACTGTTTTTT
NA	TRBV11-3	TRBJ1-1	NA	CASSLTEDTEAFF	TGTGCCAGCAGCTTAACGGAGGACACTGAAGCTTTCTTT
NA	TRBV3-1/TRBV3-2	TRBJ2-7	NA	CASSQHSGEPSSYEQYF	TGTGCCAGCAGCCAACATTCGGGGGAACCATCCTCCTACGAGCAGTACTTC
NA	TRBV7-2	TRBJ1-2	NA	CASSRDSNYGYTF	TGTGCCAGCAGCCGCGACAGTAACTATGGCTACACCTTC
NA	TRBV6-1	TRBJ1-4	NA	CASSEASRGNEKLFF	TGTGCCAGCAGTGAAGCGTCAAGAGGCAATGAAAAACTGTTTTTT
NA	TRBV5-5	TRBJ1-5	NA	CASSRTTGMGQPQHF	TGTGCCAGCAGCCGGACCACAGGGATGGGGCAGCCCCAGCATTTT
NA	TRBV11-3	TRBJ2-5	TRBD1	CASSLSRDSTYQETQYF	TGTGCCAGCAGCTTATCCCGGGACAGTACGTACCAAGAGACCCAGTACTTC
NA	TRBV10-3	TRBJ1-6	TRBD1	CAISDFATGEGSPLHF	TGTGCCATCAGTGATTTCGCCACAGGGGAAGGTTCACCCCTCCACTTT
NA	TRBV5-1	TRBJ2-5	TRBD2	CASSPSGGFETQYF	TGCGCCAGCAGCCCTAGCGGGGGGTTTGAGACCCAGTACTTC
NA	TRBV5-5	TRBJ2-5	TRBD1	CASSRPTGGQETQYF	TGTGCCAGCAGCCGACCGACAGGGGGTCAGGAGACCCAGTACTTC
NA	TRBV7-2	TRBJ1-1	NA	CASSLEGGAILNTEAFF	TGTGCCAGCAGCTTAGAGGGAGGGGCTATCCTGAACACTGAAGCTTTCTTT
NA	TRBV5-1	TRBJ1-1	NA	CASSGENTEAFF	TGCGCCAGCAGCGGAGAGAACACTGAAGCTTTCTTT
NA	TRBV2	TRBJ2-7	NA	CASSGDPETGPITYEQYF	TGTGCCAGCAGTGGCGACCCTGAGACAGGTCCGATCACCTACGAGCAGTACTTC
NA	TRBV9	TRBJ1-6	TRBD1	CASSARTGESSYNSPLHF	TGTGCCAGCAGCGCCCGGACAGGGGAGTCGTCCTATAATTCACCCCTCCACTTT
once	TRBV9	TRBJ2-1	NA	CASSTEGLSSYNEQFF	TGTGCCAGCAGCACGGAGGGGCTTAGCTCCTACAATGAGCAGTTCTTC
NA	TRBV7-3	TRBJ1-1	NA	CASSLTEGRAFF	TGTGCCAGCAGCTTGACGGAGGGTAGAGCTTTCTTT
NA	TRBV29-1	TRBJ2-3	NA	CSVEESPDTQYF	TGCAGCGTTGAAGAATCCCCGGATACGCAGTATTTT
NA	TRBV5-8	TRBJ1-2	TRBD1	CASSRDSGYYGYTF	TGTGCCAGCAGCAGGGACAGCGGATACTATGGCTACACCTTC
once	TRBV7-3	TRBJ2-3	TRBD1	CASSSTLGEPGQNTDTQYF	TGTGCCAGCAGCTCCACCTTAGGGGAACCGGGACAGAACACAGATACGCAGTATTTT
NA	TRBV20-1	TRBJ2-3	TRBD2	CSASLAGGPSDTQYF	TGCAGTGCTAGTCTAGCGGGGGGGCCGTCGGATACGCAGTATTTT
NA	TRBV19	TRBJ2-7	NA	CASKRAIGSYEQYF	TGTGCCAGTAAGCGGGCAATCGGGTCCTACGAGCAGTACTTC
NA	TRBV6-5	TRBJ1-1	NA	CASSTRDKSEAFF	TGTGCCAGCAGTACCAGGGACAAATCTGAAGCTTTCTTT
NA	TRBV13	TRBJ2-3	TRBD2	CASSQTSGGTDTQYF	TGTGCCAGCAGCCAAACTAGCGGGGGGACAGATACGCAGTATTTT
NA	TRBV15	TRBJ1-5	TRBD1	CATSEDRGNQPQHF	TGTGCCACCAGCGAGGACAGGGGCAATCAGCCCCAGCATTTT
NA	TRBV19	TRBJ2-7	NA	CASTPKPTGATYEQYF	TGTGCCAGTACCCCTAAACCGACAGGAGCGACTTACGAGCAGTACTTC
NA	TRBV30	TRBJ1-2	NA	CAWSVRQGGYTF	TGTGCCTGGAGTGTACGGCAGGGCGGCTACACCTTC
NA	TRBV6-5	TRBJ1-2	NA	CASRIGGNYGYTF	TGTGCCAGCAGAATCGGGGGTAACTATGGCTACACCTTC
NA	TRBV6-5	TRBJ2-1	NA	CASSYGQGGSYNEQFF	TGTGCCAGCAGTTATGGTCAGGGGGGCTCCTACAATGAGCAGTTCTTC
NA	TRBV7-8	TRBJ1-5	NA	CASSSSLQPQHF	TGTGCCAGCAGCTCCAGTTTGCAGCCCCAGCATTTT
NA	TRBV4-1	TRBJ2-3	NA	CASSQAGTDTQYF	TGCGCCAGCAGCCAAGCGGGGACAGATACGCAGTATTTT